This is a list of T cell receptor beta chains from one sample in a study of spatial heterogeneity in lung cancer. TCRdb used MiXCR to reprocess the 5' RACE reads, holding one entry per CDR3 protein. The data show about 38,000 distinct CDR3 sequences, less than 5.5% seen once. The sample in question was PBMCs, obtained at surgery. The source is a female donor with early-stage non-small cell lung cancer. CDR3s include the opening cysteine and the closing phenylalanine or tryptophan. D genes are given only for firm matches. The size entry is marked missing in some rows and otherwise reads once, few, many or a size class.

cdr3_nt: TGTGCCTCACATGAGGGTTTGAACACCGGGGAGCTGTTTTTT; cdr3_aa: CASHEGLNTGELFF; j_call: TRBJ2-2; d_call: -; v_call: TRBV7-3; clone_size: many
cdr3_nt: TGTGCCAGCGGGGGGAACCAAGAGACCCAGTACTTC; cdr3_aa: CASGGNQETQYF; j_call: TRBJ2-5; d_call: -; v_call: TRBV2; clone_size: many
cdr3_nt: TGTGCCAGCAGACCCCCAGGGGGCGCCCCCACTGGGGCCAACGTCCTGACTTTC; cdr3_aa: CASRPPGGAPTGANVLTF; j_call: TRBJ2-6; d_call: TRBD1; v_call: TRBV28; clone_size: many
cdr3_nt: TGTGCCAGCAGCTCCCGGGACCCCGGCCATGTGAACACTGAAGCTTTCTTT; cdr3_aa: CASSSRDPGHVNTEAFF; j_call: TRBJ1-1; d_call: -; v_call: TRBV5-6; clone_size: few
cdr3_nt: TGTGCCAGCAGTTCCGGGAACCAAGAGACCCAGTACTTC; cdr3_aa: CASSSGNQETQYF; j_call: TRBJ2-5; d_call: -; v_call: TRBV6-5; clone_size: many
cdr3_nt: TGTGCCAGCAGCCGACTAGCGGGTCCGTCCTACGAGCAGTACTTC; cdr3_aa: CASSRLAGPSYEQYF; j_call: TRBJ2-7; d_call: TRBD2; v_call: TRBV14; clone_size: many
cdr3_nt: TGCAGTGCTAGACCCAAAATATGGAGGGGCACAGATACGCAGTATTTT; cdr3_aa: CSARPKIWRGTDTQYF; j_call: TRBJ2-3; d_call: -; v_call: TRBV20-1; clone_size: -
cdr3_nt: TGTGCCAGCAGTTTATCGGGGGGGAAGGGCTACACCTTC; cdr3_aa: CASSLSGGKGYTF; j_call: TRBJ1-2; d_call: -; v_call: TRBV27; clone_size: many
cdr3_nt: TGTGCCAGCAGTTTAACGGGTCAGGGCAATCAGCCCCAGCATTTT; cdr3_aa: CASSLTGQGNQPQHF; j_call: TRBJ1-5; d_call: -; v_call: TRBV28; clone_size: many
cdr3_nt: TGTGCCAGCAGCTTAACCCTTCGGATCCTCCTCTTT; cdr3_aa: CASSLTLRILLF; j_call: TRBJ1-1; d_call: -; v_call: TRBV7-2; clone_size: many
cdr3_nt: TGTGCCATCAGTGTGGACGGCTACGAGCAGTACTTC; cdr3_aa: CAISVDGYEQYF; j_call: TRBJ2-7; d_call: -; v_call: TRBV10-3; clone_size: few
cdr3_nt: TGTGCCTGGAGTGCTCCCCTACTACGGTCAGATGGCTACACCTTC; cdr3_aa: CAWSAPLLRSDGYTF; j_call: TRBJ1-2; d_call: -; v_call: TRBV30; clone_size: few
cdr3_nt: TGTGCCAGCAGTTTAAGGGTTCGTGACCGGGACAGGGGGCATGAGGTGACCCAGTACTTC; cdr3_aa: CASSLRVRDRDRGHEVTQYF; j_call: TRBJ2-5; d_call: TRBD1; v_call: TRBV28; clone_size: many
cdr3_nt: TGTGCCAGCAGTCTTAACATCGGGACAGGGGGAAATGAGCAGTTCTTC; cdr3_aa: CASSLNIGTGGNEQFF; j_call: TRBJ2-1; d_call: TRBD1; v_call: TRBV6-5; clone_size: few
cdr3_nt: TGTGCCAGCAGTTTTGGAGGGGCCTACGAGCAGTACTTC; cdr3_aa: CASSFGGAYEQYF; j_call: TRBJ2-7; d_call: -; v_call: TRBV12-3/TRBV12-4; clone_size: -
cdr3_nt: TGTGCCAGCAGCGGACCCGGGGGAACCTCCTACGAGCAGTACTTC; cdr3_aa: CASSGPGGTSYEQYF; j_call: TRBJ2-7; d_call: -; v_call: TRBV28; clone_size: many
cdr3_nt: TGTGCCAGCAGTTTAGTTCGCCGGAAAGAGACCCAGTACTTC; cdr3_aa: CASSLVRRKETQYF; j_call: TRBJ2-5; d_call: -; v_call: TRBV12-3/TRBV12-4; clone_size: many
cdr3_nt: TGCAGTGCTAGAGATCTCGGTACAGGGTTAGATGGTGTTCAGTACTTC; cdr3_aa: CSARDLGTGLDGVQYF; j_call: TRBJ2-4; d_call: -; v_call: TRBV20-1; clone_size: -
cdr3_nt: TGCGCCAGCTGGCCCTCTCGTACGACCGAGCAGTACTTC; cdr3_aa: CASWPSRTTEQYF; j_call: TRBJ2-7; d_call: -; v_call: TRBV5-1; clone_size: few
cdr3_nt: TGTGCCAGCAGCTTAGCGCAAATGGGGGAATACGAGCAGTACTTC; cdr3_aa: CASSLAQMGEYEQYF; j_call: TRBJ2-7; d_call: -; v_call: TRBV7-9; clone_size: few
cdr3_nt: TGCGCCAGCAGCCAAAGGTCTTTAGGCCTAGCGGGGGCCCGAGAGACCCAGTACTTC; cdr3_aa: CASSQRSLGLAGARETQYF; j_call: TRBJ2-5; d_call: TRBD2; v_call: TRBV4-1; clone_size: many
cdr3_nt: TGCGCCAGCAGCCAAGGCCGCATAAGGGGGCTTGGAAACACCATATATTTT; cdr3_aa: CASSQGRIRGLGNTIYF; j_call: TRBJ1-3; d_call: TRBD1; v_call: TRBV4-1; clone_size: many
cdr3_nt: TGTGCCAGCAGTGAATTACGTCGGCAGCTATACGAGCAGTACTTC; cdr3_aa: CASSELRRQLYEQYF; j_call: TRBJ2-7; d_call: -; v_call: TRBV2; clone_size: many
cdr3_nt: TGTGCCAGCAGCGCCGTAAGGGGAGAGACCCAGTACTTC; cdr3_aa: CASSAVRGETQYF; j_call: TRBJ2-5; d_call: -; v_call: TRBV2; clone_size: -
cdr3_nt: TGTGCCAGCATGCTGGGGGGGTACACAGATACGCAGTATTTT; cdr3_aa: CASMLGGYTDTQYF; j_call: TRBJ2-3; d_call: TRBD2; v_call: TRBV6-2/TRBV6-3; clone_size: -
cdr3_nt: TGTGCCAGCAGCTTTGAAGATACGCAGTATTTT; cdr3_aa: CASSFEDTQYF; j_call: TRBJ2-3; d_call: -; v_call: TRBV13; clone_size: many
cdr3_nt: TGTGCCATCGGCCGGGACAGATATCAGCCCCAGCATTTT; cdr3_aa: CAIGRDRYQPQHF; j_call: TRBJ1-5; d_call: TRBD1; v_call: TRBV10-3; clone_size: many
cdr3_nt: TGTGCCAGCAGCGTGGGACAGGGGATGCGGGATGAGCAGTTCTTC; cdr3_aa: CASSVGQGMRDEQFF; j_call: TRBJ2-1; d_call: TRBD1; v_call: TRBV11-2; clone_size: -
cdr3_nt: TGTGCCAGCAGCGGACGGACTGTTCAGCCCCAGCATTTT; cdr3_aa: CASSGRTVQPQHF; j_call: TRBJ1-5; d_call: -; v_call: TRBV7-2; clone_size: few
cdr3_nt: TGCAGTGCTATAAGGGGGGTTAACACTGAAGCTTTCTTT; cdr3_aa: CSAIRGVNTEAFF; j_call: TRBJ1-1; d_call: -; v_call: TRBV20-1; clone_size: medium-sized
cdr3_nt: TGTGCCAGCAGCCCCGCGGGGGGCACTGAAGCTTTCTTT; cdr3_aa: CASSPAGGTEAFF; j_call: TRBJ1-1; d_call: -; v_call: TRBV7-3; clone_size: many
cdr3_nt: TGTGCCAGCAGTTGGGATGAGAATGAGCAGTTCTTC; cdr3_aa: CASSWDENEQFF; j_call: TRBJ2-1; d_call: -; v_call: TRBV27; clone_size: few
cdr3_nt: TGTGCCAGCAGCTGGACCCCGGGACATAACACTGAAGCTTTCTTT; cdr3_aa: CASSWTPGHNTEAFF; j_call: TRBJ1-1; d_call: -; v_call: TRBV28; clone_size: many
cdr3_nt: TGTGCCAGCTCAATCAGGGAAGGAAACACCATATATTTT; cdr3_aa: CASSIREGNTIYF; j_call: TRBJ1-3; d_call: -; v_call: TRBV18; clone_size: few
cdr3_nt: TGCAGCGTTGAAGGGACAGGGGGCTACTATGGCTACACCTTC; cdr3_aa: CSVEGTGGYYGYTF; j_call: TRBJ1-2; d_call: TRBD1; v_call: TRBV29-1; clone_size: few
cdr3_nt: TGTGCCAGCAGCCAGGGTACGGGGAATGAGCAGTTCTTC; cdr3_aa: CASSQGTGNEQFF; j_call: TRBJ2-1; d_call: -; v_call: TRBV3-1; clone_size: many
cdr3_nt: TGTGCCAGCAGTTCCAGGGAACCCGGCAATCAGCCCCAGCATTTT; cdr3_aa: CASSSREPGNQPQHF; j_call: TRBJ1-5; d_call: -; v_call: TRBV12-3/TRBV12-4; clone_size: -
cdr3_nt: TGTGCCAGCAGCTTGGGGACAGGGGTCGATGAAAAACTGTTTTTT; cdr3_aa: CASSLGTGVDEKLFF; j_call: TRBJ1-4; d_call: TRBD1; v_call: TRBV7-9; clone_size: -
cdr3_nt: TGTGCCAGCAGCTTAGAATCTAGCGGGGGCTCCAGCTCCTACGAGCAGTACTTC; cdr3_aa: CASSLESSGGSSSYEQYF; j_call: TRBJ2-7; d_call: TRBD2; v_call: TRBV7-8; clone_size: few
cdr3_nt: TGTGCCAGCAGCCCAGGAGGGGGGTACTCCTACAATGAGCAGTTCTTC; cdr3_aa: CASSPGGGYSYNEQFF; j_call: TRBJ2-1; d_call: -; v_call: TRBV9; clone_size: -
cdr3_nt: TGTGCCAGCAGTTACGGGCAGGCGCTTGAAGCTTTCTTT; cdr3_aa: CASSYGQALEAFF; j_call: TRBJ1-1; d_call: -; v_call: TRBV6-5; clone_size: many
cdr3_nt: TGTGCCAGCAGCTTAGTCGTAGCGTACGAGCAGTACTTC; cdr3_aa: CASSLVVAYEQYF; j_call: TRBJ2-7; d_call: -; v_call: TRBV7-2; clone_size: many
cdr3_nt: TGTGCCAGCAGCCGGACCACCTACGAGCAGTACTTC; cdr3_aa: CASSRTTYEQYF; j_call: TRBJ2-7; d_call: -; v_call: TRBV7-2; clone_size: many
cdr3_nt: TGTGCCAGCAGCTTGTCAAGGAGCTATGGCTACACCTTC; cdr3_aa: CASSLSRSYGYTF; j_call: TRBJ1-2; d_call: -; v_call: TRBV5-6; clone_size: few
cdr3_nt: TGTGCCAGTAGTACATTCTATGGCTACACCTTC; cdr3_aa: CASSTFYGYTF; j_call: TRBJ1-2; d_call: -; v_call: TRBV19; clone_size: many